The clone carrying this TCR beta chain was counted a single time. Its specificity is not known. Time point specified: week 5, during vaccination. Each vaccine dose was 300 ug of mutant IDH1 20-mer peptide, with topical imiquimod. Measured with immunoSEQ multiplex PCR; TCRdb has only the in-frame clones, and not every one. This repertoire shows 30,000 to 45,000 clones, around three quarters found once; its top ten account for 5.5%. Trimming removed 6 bases at V and 3 bases at J, with 11 bases between. This CDR3 is built from 13 residues. Germline V gene data show CDR1 as SNHLY and CDR2 as FYNNEI. This sample is drawn from a study of a mutant IDH1 vaccine in newly diagnosed glioma. For the study at large: Patients had received radiotherapy, temozolomide, or both previously, most receiving both. The study's findings and limits: Vaccine-induced immune responses were detected in around 92% of patients.

This specimen was PBMCs, taken from a glioma patient whose treatment included an IDH1 peptide vaccine. This TCR came from a man in his forties with glioma. The chain recombines TRBV2 with TRBJ1-1; D might be TRBD1 (6 bases). In DNA, the CDR3 is TGTGCCAGCAGGCCGGACAGTTACACTGAAGCTTTCTTT. The encoded protein is CASRPDSYTEAFF. Full variable domain (outside the CDR3, taken from reference TRBV2 and TRBJ1-1): EPEVTQTPSHQVTQMGQEVILRCVPISNHLYFYWYRQILGQKVEFLVSFYNNEISEKSEIFDDQFSVERPDGSNFTLKIRSTKLEDSAMYFCASRPDSYTEAFFGQGTRLTVV.